The clone carrying this T cell receptor beta chain was detected only once. Germline loops: CDR1 SGHRS, CDR2 YFSETQ. The V end lost 4 bases, the J end lost 0 bases, and 11 bases lay between the germline ends. This CDR3 contains 15 residues. This sample is part of a study of patients and donors after allogeneic stem cell transplantation. MiXCR, applied by TCRdb to the RT-PCR reads, yields one record per CDR3 protein. The data contain under 200,000 distinct CDR3 sequences, roughly 30% of them singletons. J is TRBJ2-1 and V is TRBV5-1; maybe TRBD1 (6 bases). The sequence derives from a human donor who was either an allogeneic HSCT recipient or a stem cell or donor lymphocyte infusion donor (not recorded which). It is not recorded whose cells these are; they may come from a transplant donor. The sample taken for sequencing was blood, either unsorted or a sorted T cell fraction (not recorded which). The CDR3 sequence: CASSGGQSSYNEQFF. The DNA of the CDR3 is TGCGCCAGCAGCGGGGGCCAGAGCTCCTACAATGAGCAGTTCTTC. The full variable domain, rest sourced from reference TRBV5-1 and TRBJ2-1, is KAGVTQTPRYLIKTRGQQVTLSCSPISGHRSVSWYQQTPGQGLQFLFEYFSETQRNKGNFPGRFSGRQFSNSRSEMNVSTLELGDSALYLCASSGGQSSYNEQFFGPGTRLTVL.